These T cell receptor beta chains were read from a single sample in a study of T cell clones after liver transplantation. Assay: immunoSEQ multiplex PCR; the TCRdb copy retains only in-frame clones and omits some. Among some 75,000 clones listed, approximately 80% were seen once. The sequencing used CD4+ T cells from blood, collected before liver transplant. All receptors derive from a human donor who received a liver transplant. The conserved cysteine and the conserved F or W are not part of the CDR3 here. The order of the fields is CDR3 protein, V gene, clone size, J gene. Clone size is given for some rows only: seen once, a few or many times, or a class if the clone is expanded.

ASSLGGTVVSYEQY TRBV7-9 many TRBJ2-7
ASSHQRGEQY TRBV4-1 NA TRBJ2-7
AWSDLVRTGRPEAF TRBV30 NA TRBJ1-1
ASKGGLNSNQPQH TRBV2 NA TRBJ1-5
ASTQGLAGAYNEQF TRBV7-9 NA TRBJ2-1
ASSEGQTYNEQF TRBV9 NA TRBJ2-1
ASSLILTGGSYEQY TRBV7-9 few TRBJ2-7
ASSTLMKVVPSTDTQY TRBV21-1 NA TRBJ2-3
ASSFSPGTGGEKLF TRBV28 NA TRBJ1-4
ASSVSSYTGELF TRBV2 NA TRBJ2-2
AISESKYRPGSPYEQY TRBV10-3 once TRBJ2-7
ASSLDQGGNTEAF TRBV11-2 NA TRBJ1-1
ASSFGGREIYEQY TRBV27 once TRBJ2-7
ASRKDAGWDEKLF TRBV6-1 NA TRBJ1-4
ASSFDRGRTYEQY TRBV7-2 NA TRBJ2-7
ASGEVGGTEAF TRBV5-1 NA TRBJ1-1
ATSSDAGTGGFNYGYT TRBV15 NA TRBJ1-2
ASSLTPSGRLGEQF TRBV7-8 once TRBJ2-1
ASSQGQFEAF TRBV7-9 NA TRBJ1-1
ASSLQENTEAF TRBV28 once TRBJ1-1
ASSSEAGGKLF TRBV7-9 once TRBJ1-4
ASSLPSGLGAF TRBV7-8 NA TRBJ1-1
ATSRAGGLTDTQY TRBV15 once TRBJ2-3
ASSLALGSSGNTIY TRBV7-2 NA TRBJ1-3
ASSPLRGGRKNEQF TRBV11-2 NA TRBJ2-1
ASCTGTDYGYT TRBV28 NA TRBJ1-2
ASSFRPGLAITDTQY TRBV7-2 NA TRBJ2-3
ASSYQGGAVGYT TRBV6-6 NA TRBJ1-2
ASSDRGGNEKLF TRBV6-5 once TRBJ1-4
ASSLGVQGYEQY TRBV4-3 NA TRBJ2-7
ASSPYAGQGKQY TRBV5-8 NA TRBJ2-7
ASRRLAGNYNEQF TRBV6-1 few TRBJ2-1
ASSLLGNTGELF TRBV5-8 NA TRBJ2-2
ASTRLASTDTQY TRBV27 NA TRBJ2-3